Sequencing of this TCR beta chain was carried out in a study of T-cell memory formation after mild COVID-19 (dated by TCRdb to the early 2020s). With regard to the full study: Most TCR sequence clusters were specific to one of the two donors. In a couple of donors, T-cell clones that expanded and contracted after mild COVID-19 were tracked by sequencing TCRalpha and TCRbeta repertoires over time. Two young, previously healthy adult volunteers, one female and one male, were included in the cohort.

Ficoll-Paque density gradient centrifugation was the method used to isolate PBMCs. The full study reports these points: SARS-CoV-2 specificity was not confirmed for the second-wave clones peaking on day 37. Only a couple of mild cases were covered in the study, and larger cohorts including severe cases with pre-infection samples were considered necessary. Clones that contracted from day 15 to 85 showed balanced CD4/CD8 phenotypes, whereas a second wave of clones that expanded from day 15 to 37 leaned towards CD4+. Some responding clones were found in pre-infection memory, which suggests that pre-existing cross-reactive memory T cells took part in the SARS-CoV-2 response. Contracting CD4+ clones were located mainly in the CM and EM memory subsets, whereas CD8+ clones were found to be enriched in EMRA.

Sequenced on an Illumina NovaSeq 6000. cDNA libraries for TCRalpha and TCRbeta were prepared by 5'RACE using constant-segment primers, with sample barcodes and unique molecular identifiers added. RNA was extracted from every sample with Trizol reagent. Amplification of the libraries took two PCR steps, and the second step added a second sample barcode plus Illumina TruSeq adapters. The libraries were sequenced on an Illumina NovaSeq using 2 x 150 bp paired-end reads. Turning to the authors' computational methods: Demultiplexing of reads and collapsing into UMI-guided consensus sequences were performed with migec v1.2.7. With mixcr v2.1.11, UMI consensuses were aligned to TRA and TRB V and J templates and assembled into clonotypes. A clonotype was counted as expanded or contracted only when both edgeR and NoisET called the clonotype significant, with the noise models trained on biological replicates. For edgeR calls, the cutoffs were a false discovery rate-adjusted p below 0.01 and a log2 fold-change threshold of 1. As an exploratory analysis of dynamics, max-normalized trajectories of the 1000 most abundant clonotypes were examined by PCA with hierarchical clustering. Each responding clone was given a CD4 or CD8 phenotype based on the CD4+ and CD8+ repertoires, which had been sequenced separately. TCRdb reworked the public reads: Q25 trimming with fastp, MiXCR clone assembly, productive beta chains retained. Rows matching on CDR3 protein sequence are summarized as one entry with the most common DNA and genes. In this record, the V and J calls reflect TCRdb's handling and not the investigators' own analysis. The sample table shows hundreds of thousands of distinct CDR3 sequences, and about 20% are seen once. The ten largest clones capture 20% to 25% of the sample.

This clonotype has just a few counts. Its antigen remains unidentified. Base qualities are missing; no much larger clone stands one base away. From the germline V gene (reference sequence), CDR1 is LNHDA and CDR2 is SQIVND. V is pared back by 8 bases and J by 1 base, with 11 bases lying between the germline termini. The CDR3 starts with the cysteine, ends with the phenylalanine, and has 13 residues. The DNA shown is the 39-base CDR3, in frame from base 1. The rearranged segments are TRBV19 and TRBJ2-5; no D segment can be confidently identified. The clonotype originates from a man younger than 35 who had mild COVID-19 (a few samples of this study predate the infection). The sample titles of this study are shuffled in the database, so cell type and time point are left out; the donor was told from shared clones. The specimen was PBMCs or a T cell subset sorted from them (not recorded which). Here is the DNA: TGTGCCAGTTCAGACGGAATCCAAGAGACCCAGTACTTC. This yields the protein CASSDGIQETQYF.